This T cell receptor beta chain was identified during a study of tissue T cells after allogeneic stem cell transplantation. The table came from immunoSEQ multiplex PCR; TCRdb's copy has only in-frame clones and leaves some out. The sample consists of around 7,500 clones, 35% to 60% of them appearing once. The ends were cut back, 1 base at V and 0 bases at J, with 6 bases in the middle. The CDR3 is 15 residues long. Germline assignment: CDR1 SGHND and CDR2 FRSKSL. In the case of this clone: What it binds is unknown. Mouse names are used for the genes. The read stops 1 residue short of the end of the CDR3; the missing end is completed from the germline J gene.

Specified time point: mouse harvest day 7 after allogeneic transplant. Each mouse received 10^7 T-cell-depleted marrow cells plus 10^6 splenic CD5+ T cells by tail vein. Study-wide findings and caveats: Anatomically similar tissues had similar TCR repertoires within each patient.

The source material was gut tissue. The V call is TRBV15, the J call TRBJ2-2, with D perhaps being TRBD1 or TRBD2 (5 bases each). The clonotype was recovered from a female BALB/c mouse given C57BL/6 T cells with graft-versus-host disease after an allogeneic hematopoietic cell transplant. The CDR3 bases that were read are TGTGCCAGCAGTTTAGGGGGCTCAAACACCGGGCAGCTCTAC. Residues: CASSLGGSNTGQLY. The full-length CDR3 reads as CASSLGGSNTGQLYF. Filled out from reference TRBV15 and TRBJ2-2, the complete variable domain reads DAGVTQTPRHEVAEKGQTIILKCEPVSGHNDLFWYRQTKIQGLELLSYFRSKSLMEDGGAFKDRFKAEMLNSSFSTLKIQPTEPKDSAVYLCASSLGGSNTGQLYFGEGSKLTVL.